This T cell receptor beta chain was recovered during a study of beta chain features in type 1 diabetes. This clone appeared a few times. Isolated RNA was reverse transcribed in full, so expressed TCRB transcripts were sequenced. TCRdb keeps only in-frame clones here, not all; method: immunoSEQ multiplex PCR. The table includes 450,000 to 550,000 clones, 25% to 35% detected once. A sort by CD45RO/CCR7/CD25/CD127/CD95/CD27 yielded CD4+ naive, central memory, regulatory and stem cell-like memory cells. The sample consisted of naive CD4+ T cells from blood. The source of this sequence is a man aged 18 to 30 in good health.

The CDR3 DNA reads TGTGCCAGCAGCTCTGTATCGGGACAGGGGGCATACGAGCAGTACTTC. This codes for CASSSVSGQGAYEQYF. V and J are TRBV11-2 and TRBJ2-7, with 12 positions matching TRBD1. CDR1 SGHAT and CDR2 FQNNGV come from the germline V gene. The CDR3 consists of 16 residues. After removal of 4 bases from V and 4 bases from J, the junction contained 8 bases not matched to a gene.